A single sample is the source of the 30 T cell receptor beta chains below, sequenced in a study of tumor T cells in aggressive B-cell lymphoma. The repertoire was sequenced with immunoSEQ multiplex PCR; TCRdb's copy has only in-frame clones and lacks some. Among about 5,600 clones listed, approximately 80% were seen once. The sequenced sample was tumor tissue. Receptors were obtained from an adult with diffuse large B cell lymphoma.

The rearrangement uses TRBV27 and TRBJ2-7; 7 bases map to TRBD2. With V trimmed by 6 bases and J by 3 bases, 8 bases remained unmatched. The CDR3 extends over 14 amino acids. The germline CDR1 and CDR2 sequences are MNHEY and SMNVEV (reference sequence). CDR3 in amino acids: CASSWGGRIYEQYF. The DNA of the CDR3 is TGTGCCAGCAGCTGGGGGGGAAGGATCTACGAGCAGTACTTC.

As for this clone: Relative to the germline gene, one junction end is altered; a read error may explain this. This chain links TRBV7-7 with TRBJ1-3, with TRBD1 matching 7 bases. Germline V CDR1 and CDR2: SSHAT, FNYEAQ (reference sequence). This CDR3 region has 20 residues. The chain's CDR3 is CASSHREGYRGEFSGNTIYF. The CDR3 DNA is TGTGCTAGCAGCCACAGAGAAGGATACAGGGGAGAGTTCTCTGGAAACACCATATATTTT.

The rearrangement links TRBV18 to TRBJ1-2, with a weak D call TRBD1 (5 bases). V lost 6 bases, J lost 0 bases, and 11 bases lay in between. The CDR3 is 14 residues long. The V gene's germline CDR1 is KGHSH and CDR2 LQKENI. CDR3 sequence: CASSSDTTNYGYTF. CDR3 nucleotide sequence: TGTGCCAGCTCTTCGGACACGACTAACTATGGCTACACCTTC. The variable domain in full, completed from reference TRBV18 and TRBJ1-2, reads NAGVMQNPRHLVRRRGQEARLRCSPMKGHSHVYWYRQLPEEGLKFMVYLQKENIIDESGMPKERFSAEFPKEGPSILRIQQVVRGDSAAYFCASSSDTTNYGYTFGSGTRLTVV.

The chain links TRBV29-1 to TRBJ2-2, with TRBD2 matching 10 bases. The length of the CDR3 is 14 residues. Trimming removed 5 bases from V and 15 bases from J; junction bases left unmatched: 15. Per the germline V gene, CDR1 is SQVTM and CDR2 is ANQGSEA. This CDR3 is CSVKTQRGGPGVFF. The CDR3 DNA reads TGCAGCGTTAAAACTCAGCGGGGGGGGCCAGGGGTGTTTTTT.

The chain joins TRBV27 to TRBJ2-3, with TRBD2 identical over 9 bases. Germline CDR1 and CDR2: MNHEY and SMNVEV (reference sequence). The junction had 3 bases not matched to a gene; V was cut back by 0 bases and J by 2 bases. CDR3 length: 16 residues. CDR3 DNA sequence: TGTGCCAGCAGTTTATCGTCTAGCGGGATCACAGATACGCAGTATTTT. Protein sequence: CASSLSSSGITDTQYF.

V is TRBV7-2 and J is TRBJ1-3; TRBD1 might be the D (5 bases). V lost 4 bases to trimming and J lost 0 bases, with 10 bases between them. Germline V gene sequence: CDR1 SGHTA, CDR2 FQGNSA. The CDR3 is 15 amino acids. CDR3: CASSSRQLSGNTIYF. Written as DNA, the CDR3 is TGTGCCAGCAGCTCCAGACAGCTCTCTGGAAACACCATATATTTT.

About this clone itself: One junction end does not reproduce the germline sequence, and a read error may be involved. CDR3 protein: CVSSPTGVYQPQHF. The CDR3 DNA reads as TGTGTCAGCAGTCCGACAGGGGTTTATCAGCCCCAGCATTTT. V gene TRBV28 combines with J gene TRBJ1-5; 8 nucleotides align to TRBD1. The CDR3 has 14 amino acids. Germline V lookup: CDR1 MDHEN, CDR2 SYDVKM.

For this clone: One end of the junction does not line up with germline, which may come from a read error. The genes are TRBV7-7 and TRBJ2-5; D gene unclear. The CDR3 covers 14 residues. The germline gives CDR1 SSHAT, CDR2 FNYEAQ (reference sequence). The CDR3: CASSLREAQETQYF. The CDR3 nucleotides are TGTGCTAGCAGCTTACGAGAGGCACAAGAGACCCAGTACTTC.

In nucleotides, the CDR3 is TGTGCCAGCAGCATACTACAGGGGGCTTCGAGCTACACCTTC. The encoded protein is CASSILQGASSYTF. The chain carries TRBV7-9 and TRBJ1-2, with 9 bases that match TRBD1. The CDR3 extends over 14 amino acids. After removal of 5 bases from V and 9 bases from J, the junction contained 10 bases not matched to a gene. Per germline, CDR1 SEHNR and CDR2 FQNEAQ (reference sequence).

V gene TRBV6-5 combines with J gene TRBJ1-5; 7 bases agree with TRBD1. The CDR3 contains 14 residues. CDR1 is MNHEY and CDR2 is SVGAGI in the germline V gene. J was trimmed by 2 bases and V by 6 bases; bases with no gene match: 4. Here the CDR3 DNA reads TGTGCCAGCAGCCACAGGGGTGGCAATCAGCCCCAGCATTTT. Translated: CASSHRGGNQPQHF.

DNA of the CDR3: TGTGCCAGCAGCCGAGCCTCCGGGACAGGGATCTACGAGCAGTACTTC. Residues: CASSRASGTGIYEQYF. This chain joins TRBV7-2 and TRBJ2-7, with TRBD1 identical over 9 bases. Germline V gene lookup returns CDR1 SGHTA and CDR2 FQGNSA. V trimming: 5 bases; J trimming: 3 bases; junction bases outside the gene matches: 11. This CDR3 spans 16 amino acids. Complete variable domain (other parts from reference TRBV7-2 and TRBJ2-7): GAGVSQSPSNKVTEKGKDVELRCDPISGHTALYWYRQSLGQGLEFLIYFQGNSAPDKSGLPSDRFSAERTGGSVSTLTIQRTQQEDSAVYLCASSRASGTGIYEQYFGPGTRLTVT.

The V gene is TRBV19, the J gene TRBJ2-7; D is undetermined. The CDR3 has 15 amino acids. CDR1 is LNHDA and CDR2 is SQIVND in the germline V gene (reference sequence). The ends were cut back, 6 bases at V and 3 bases at J, with 18 bases in the middle. In DNA, the CDR3 is TGTGCCAGTAGGATAAGTGGTTATGTCGGCTACGAGCAGTACTTC. It encodes CASRISGYVGYEQYF.

The rearrangement joins TRBV5-4 to TRBJ2-1; D is unresolved. The CDR3 spans 15 residues. The V gene's germline CDR1 is SGHNT and CDR2 YYREEE (reference sequence). Trimming stripped 0 bases from V and 5 bases from J, with 12 bases between. DNA for the CDR3: TGTGCCAGCAGCTTGGCCCAGGAACAGAACAATGAGCAGTTCTTC. This codes for CASSLAQEQNNEQFF.

This clone was recorded only once. The chain couples TRBV6-1 to TRBJ2-3, with D possibly matching TRBD2 (5 bases). The CDR3 is 16 amino acids. The germline V and J ends were trimmed by 2 bases and 0 bases, with 12 bases remaining between them. Germline CDR1 and CDR2: MNHNS and SASEGT. The DNA of the CDR3 is TGTGCCAGCAGTGAATTTGGCGGGCCGAGCACAGATACGCAGTATTTT. Protein sequence: CASSEFGGPSTDTQYF.

V and J are TRBV7-2 and TRBJ2-1; D possibly corresponds to TRBD1 (5 bases). The CDR3 has 17 residues. Germline lookup yields CDR1 SGHTA and CDR2 FQGNSA. The germline V and J ends were trimmed by 4 bases and 5 bases, with 21 bases remaining between them. CDR3 amino acids: CASSSRTPGFRHNEQFF. The CDR3 DNA is TGTGCCAGCAGCTCGCGTACCCCAGGGTTTCGCCACAATGAGCAGTTCTTC. The full variable domain, in which reference TRBV7-2 and TRBJ2-1 provide the parts outside the CDR3, is GAGVSQSPSNKVTEKGKDVELRCDPISGHTALYWYRQSLGQGLEFLIYFQGNSAPDKSGLPSDRFSAERTGGSVSTLTIQRTQQEDSAVYLCASSSRTPGFRHNEQFFGPGTRLTVL.

The chain links TRBV19 to TRBJ1-1; D is ambiguous. V was shortened by 8 bases and J by 1 base, with 11 bases between the two germline ends. The CDR3 totals 13 residues. CDR1 LNHDA and CDR2 SQIVND come from the germline V gene (reference sequence). The CDR3 loop is CASSYSKNTEAFF. The DNA for the CDR3 is TGTGCCAGTTCGTATAGTAAGAACACTGAAGCTTTCTTT. The whole variable domain, filled in from reference TRBV19 and TRBJ1-1, reads DGGITQSPKYLFRKEGQNVTLSCEQNLNHDAMYWYRQDPGQGLRLIYYSQIVNDFQKGDIAEGYSVSREKKESFPLTVTSAQKNPTAFYLCASSYSKNTEAFFGQGTRLTVV.

The chain has TRBV6-5 and TRBJ1-2; 8 nucleotides agree with TRBD1. Germline V gene data show CDR1 as MNHEY and CDR2 as SVGAGI. Germline trimming cut 6 bases from V and 8 bases from J; bases unmatched to any gene: 8. The CDR3 runs 13 residues. CDR3 bases: TGTGCCAGCAGAGGACAGGGCGACGGCGGCTACACCTTC. It codes for CASRGQGDGGYTF.

In the case of this clone: At one of its ends the junction is not consistent with the germline gene, which may arise from a read error. Written as DNA, the CDR3 is TGTACCAGCAGTTACTCCGGGACAGGGGTATTCGAGCAGTACTTC. Translating it yields CTSSYSGTGVFEQYF. The chain employs TRBV28 and TRBJ2-7; the match to TRBD1 covers 10 bases. CDR3 size: 15 residues. The germline gives CDR1 MDHEN, CDR2 SYDVKM.

The chain joins TRBV19 to TRBJ2-1; 11 nucleotides line up with TRBD2. Germline V gives CDR1 LNHDA, CDR2 SQIVND (reference sequence). CDR3 length: 15 residues. V gave up 5 bases and J gave up 8 bases; unmatched junction bases: 8. The CDR3 loop is CASSVLAGGPHEQFF. The CDR3 region has the DNA TGTGCCAGTAGTGTTTTAGCGGGAGGGCCCCATGAGCAGTTCTTC.

This clone was seen a single time. V and J are TRBV30 and TRBJ1-5, with 7 bases lining up with TRBD1. The CDR3 covers 18 residues. The junction had 18 bases not matched to a gene; V was cut back by 4 bases and J by 3 bases. The germline V gene has CDR1 GTSNPN and CDR2 SVGIG (reference sequence). The CDR3 coding sequence is TGTGCCTGGATGGACCGAACCCCGGGACAGAGAAACAATCAGCCCCAGCATTTT. As protein: CAWMDRTPGQRNNQPQHF.

This chain uses TRBV5-1 with TRBJ2-1; D is unclear. V dropped 0 bases and J dropped 2 bases, with 9 bases sitting between them. CDR3 size: 15 residues. From germline, CDR1 is SGHRS and CDR2 YFSETQ. CDR3 DNA: TGCGCCAGCAGCTTGGAAGGAGCCGCCTACAATGAGCAGTTCTTC. It specifies CASSLEGAAYNEQFF. Drawing the rest from reference TRBV5-1 and TRBJ2-1, the complete variable domain is KAGVTQTPRYLIKTRGQQVTLSCSPISGHRSVSWYQQTPGQGLQFLFEYFSETQRNKGNFPGRFSGRQFSNSRSEMNVSTLELGDSALYLCASSLEGAAYNEQFFGPGTRLTVL.

The chain links TRBV9 to TRBJ1-1, with a tentative D call TRBD1 (5 bases). The CDR3 is made up of 15 amino acids. Trimming took off 2 bases at V and 1 base at J, with 12 bases between the two ends. Germline lookup yields CDR1 SGDLS and CDR2 YYNGEE. The CDR3 spells CASSVGEVSNTEAFF. For the CDR3, the DNA is TGTGCCAGCAGCGTGGGGGAGGTCTCGAACACTGAAGCTTTCTTT.

This chain uses TRBV28 with TRBJ1-1, with D maybe TRBD1 (6 bases). Trimming cost V 5 bases and J 5 bases, with 18 bases left between them. Germline V lookup: CDR1 MDHEN, CDR2 SYDVKM. The CDR3 has 15 residues. CDR3 nucleotide sequence: TGTGCCAGCAGTCTTGCCCAGGGGATGCGGACTGAAGCTTTCTTT. Translated: CASSLAQGMRTEAFF.

This clone was seen a single time. The J gene is TRBJ2-1, the V gene TRBV9; D is possibly TRBD2 (5 bases). V was clipped by 0 bases and J by 1 base, with 8 bases between them. This CDR3 comprises 15 residues. The germline V gene encodes CDR1 SGDLS and CDR2 YYNGEE. The CDR3 DNA sequence: TGTGCCAGCAGCGTAGGTGGAGGTTCCTACAATGAGCAGTTCTTC. This translates into CASSVGGGSYNEQFF. Full variable domain (rest looked up from reference TRBV9 and TRBJ2-1): DSGVTQTPKHLITATGQRVTLRCSPRSGDLSVYWYQQSLDQGLQFLIQYYNGEERAKGNILERFSAQQFPDLHSELNLSSLELGDSALYFCASSVGGGSYNEQFFGPGTRLTVL.

This chain uses TRBV4-1 with TRBJ1-3; 9 bases line up with TRBD1. Per the germline V gene, CDR1 is MGHRA and CDR2 is YSYEKL. The CDR3 spans 15 residues. After removal of 8 bases from V and 2 bases from J, the junction contained 7 bases not matched to a gene. The CDR3 protein is CASSPRTGAGNTIYF. DNA for the CDR3: TGCGCCAGCTCCCCGAGGACAGGGGCTGGAAACACCATATATTTT.

V and J are TRBV9 and TRBJ2-7; 7 positions agree with TRBD2. There are 14 residues in the CDR3. The trim removed 4 bases at V and 6 bases at J, leaving 10 bases unmatched. The germline gives CDR1 SGDLS, CDR2 YYNGEE. CDR3 amino acids: CASSPRRGGGEQYF. CDR3 DNA: TGTGCCAGCAGCCCACGCCGGGGCGGGGGCGAGCAGTACTTC.

This chain's CDR3 is CASSLSAGELFF. The CDR3 coding sequence is TGTGCCAGCAGCTTATCGGCCGGGGAGCTGTTTTTT. This chain connects TRBV7-8 to TRBJ2-2; unclear D gene. Trimming cost V 2 bases and J 6 bases, with 4 bases left between them. This CDR3 comprises 12 residues. Per germline, CDR1 SGHVS and CDR2 FQNEAQ.

This clone was recorded once. This chain links TRBV28 with TRBJ2-7; the D is unclear. The CDR3 runs to 12 residues. CDR1 MDHEN and CDR2 SYDVKM come from the germline V gene. Trimming cost V 1 base and J 6 bases, with 7 bases left between them. The CDR3 loop is CASSLLALEQYF. Here the CDR3 DNA reads TGTGCCAGCAGTTTATTGGCTCTCGAGCAGTACTTC.

The genes are TRBV18 and TRBJ1-4, with TRBD1 matching over 9 bases. V lost 4 bases to trimming and J lost 4 bases; unmatched junction nucleotides: 10. CDR1 and CDR2 from the germline V gene are KGHSH and LQKENI. The CDR3 sequence is 17 residues long. The CDR3 sequence: CASSLRSGQGINEKLFF. CDR3 nucleotide sequence: TGTGCCAGCTCACTCCGTTCTGGACAGGGGATTAATGAAAAACTGTTTTTT.

The chain uses TRBV4-3 and TRBJ1-2; 12 nucleotides line up with TRBD1. Germline CDR1 and CDR2: LGHNA and YSLEER. The V and J ends lost 1 base and 3 bases, in that order; junction bases with no gene match: 6. This CDR3 has 17 residues. This chain's CDR3 is CASSQGHGTGGYYGYTF. The CDR3 DNA sequence: TGCGCCAGCAGCCAAGGACACGGGACAGGGGGCTACTATGGCTACACCTTC.